A selection of T cell receptor beta chains follows, all from one sample in a study of beta chain features in type 1 diabetes. Profiling relied on immunoSEQ multiplex PCR, and the TCRdb table lists in-frame clones only, not all of them. The table has 600,000 or so clones, over 11% seen once; the top ten hold 0.035% to 0.04%. Sample: naive CD4+ T cells from blood. These receptors were obtained from a man aged 18 to 35 with type 1 diabetes. Each CDR3 is given with its conserved first and last residue. Fields, in order: CDR3 protein, CDR3 DNA, D gene, J gene, clone size, V gene. The D gene is left open where the match is weak. Size values are once, few and many counts, or a class for expanded clones, and some rows have none.

cdr3_aa: CAWSLTSGVTDTQYF
cdr3_nt: TGTGCCTGGAGTTTGACTAGCGGGGTGACAGATACGCAGTATTTT
d_call: TRBD2
j_call: TRBJ2-3
clone_size: -
v_call: TRBV30

cdr3_aa: CASSQERTYEQYF
cdr3_nt: TGCGCCAGCAGCCAAGAACGTACCTACGAGCAGTACTTC
d_call: -
j_call: TRBJ2-7
clone_size: few
v_call: TRBV4-3

cdr3_aa: CAWTAVPTSEQYF
cdr3_nt: TGTGCCTGGACGGCGGTACCCACATCCGAGCAGTACTTC
d_call: -
j_call: TRBJ2-7
clone_size: -
v_call: TRBV30

cdr3_aa: CSVGLRAHNYEQYF
cdr3_nt: TGCAGCGTGGGGTTACGTGCACATAATTACGAGCAGTACTTC
d_call: -
j_call: TRBJ2-7
clone_size: -
v_call: TRBV29-1

cdr3_aa: CASSQTVNTGELFF
cdr3_nt: TGTGCCAGCAGCCAGACCGTAAACACCGGGGAGCTGTTTTTT
d_call: -
j_call: TRBJ2-2
clone_size: -
v_call: TRBV14

cdr3_aa: CASRGLGNTGELFF
cdr3_nt: TGTGCCAGCAGGGGACTAGGAAACACCGGGGAGCTGTTTTTT
d_call: TRBD2
j_call: TRBJ2-2
clone_size: -
v_call: TRBV25-1

cdr3_aa: CAWSVKSGHIERYF
cdr3_nt: TGTGCCTGGAGTGTAAAAAGCGGACATATAGAACGGTACTTC
d_call: -
j_call: TRBJ2-7
clone_size: -
v_call: TRBV30

cdr3_aa: CASSYARETQYF
cdr3_nt: TGCGCCAGCAGTTATGCCAGAGAGACCCAGTACTTC
d_call: -
j_call: TRBJ2-5
clone_size: -
v_call: TRBV5-1

cdr3_aa: CSVGAPYNEQFF
cdr3_nt: TGCAGCGTGGGGGCCCCCTACAATGAGCAGTTCTTC
d_call: -
j_call: TRBJ2-1
clone_size: -
v_call: TRBV29-1

cdr3_aa: CASSFGLAGGQETQYF
cdr3_nt: TGTGCCAGCAGCTTTGGACTAGCGGGGGGGCAAGAGACCCAGTACTTC
d_call: TRBD2
j_call: TRBJ2-5
clone_size: -
v_call: TRBV7-2